Below, one T cell receptor beta chain is given with its context. CDR1 and CDR2 from the germline V gene are SGHTA and FQGTGA. The CDR3 spans 13 residues. V shed 4 bases and J 5 bases; nucleotides not matched to a gene: 2. This specimen comes from a study of blood T cell repertoires in COVID-19. Study in general: From the United States, Italy and Spain came samples of acute and convalescent COVID-19.

Sequencing used immunoSEQ multiplex PCR; TCRdb keeps in-frame clones, though not all of them. Of more than 200,000 clones in the sample, less than 90% were seen once. This chain links TRBV7-3 with TRBJ1-1, with TRBD1 matching 9 bases. This clonotype originated in an elderly woman with COVID-19, enrolled during active disease. The sequencing input was peripheral blood. CDR3 bases: TGTGCCAGCAGCTGGGGACAGGGTACTGAAGCTTTCTTT. As protein: CASSWGQGTEAFF. Looking up the rest from reference TRBV7-3 and TRBJ1-1 gives the full variable domain: GAGVSQTPSNKVTEKGKYVELRCDPISGHTALYWYRQSLGQGPEFLIYFQGTGAADDSGLPNDRFFAVRPEGSVSTLKIQRTERGDSAVYLCASSWGQGTEAFFGQGTRLTVV.